This TCR beta chain derives from a study of cytomegalovirus exposure and HLA in healthy donors (dated by TCRdb to about 2017). Some background on the complete study: In an earlier analysis of fewer than 750 of the donors, roughly 300 Gb of sequence data and just under 120 million unique TCR beta sequences from 180 million or so T cells were reported. On average, roughly 250,000 unique TCR beta nucleotide sequences were sequenced per donor among some 420 genotyped donors of the cohort, with around 19% of those sequences being non-productive. Every discovery cohort repertoire had been produced on one sequencing platform. In a later analysis, previously published TCR beta repertoires from 666 donors were re-analyzed and high-resolution HLA genotyping was added so that TCR occurrence patterns could be studied. Typing coverage differed by locus: A, B, C, DRB1 and DQB1 were typed in about 620-630 donors, DQA1 in about 560, DPA1 in approximately 600, and DPB1 in 472. Both class I and class II loci were covered by HLA typing, at four-digit resolution. The aim of the study was to test whether cataloging public T cell receptors could identify signatures of past pathogen exposure. To decide whether each TCR beta V gene segment behaved as functional or pseudogenic, an earlier analysis of some 540 of the donors relied on high-throughput TCR beta sequencing. A later genetic analysis used genome-wide SNP genotypes for about 65% of the 666 donors, treating that subset as a discovery cohort. Four to six DR-DQ haplotypes were handled as single units for association and clustering, since linkage in the cohort was strong. Donor age, sex, ethnicity and CMV serostatus were collected together with the repertoire data. Besides the first cohort of roughly 660 subjects, a separate validation cohort made up of over a hundred different subjects was used. High-throughput TCR immunosequencing, statistical association of individual TCRs with disease status, and machine learning were combined to predict cytomegalovirus infection status. About 300 gigabases of sequencing data and approximately 91 million unique TCR sequences made up an early release that covered 640 HLA-typed donors. The T cell repertoires of 550 to 850 subjects were profiled by immunosequencing and related to cytomegalovirus serostatus. The later analysis used no new phenotypic data to find candidate immune exposures, relying instead on TCR beta sequences and their occurrence across donors. Of the 300 to 450 genotyped donors, 65% to 90% fell in the genetic ancestry cluster associated with self-reported Caucasian donors. Broader findings and caveats from the paper: A group of highly shared sequence variants was considered likely to be a technical artifact of the sequencing pipeline. A later analysis associated 16,951 TCR beta sequences with specific HLA alleles at a false discovery rate of 0.05. Because the 87-base-pair reads could not distinguish some IMGT-functional V segments, including TRBV6-2 and TRBV6-3, those segments were excluded. Most TCR sequences were seen in very few donors, while some public TCRs were found in many individuals. According to a later genetic analysis, donors in an Asian-associated ancestry cluster had fewer N-insertions in productive TCRs than the approximately 650-donor mean. A later analysis found that TCR association rates varied across HLA loci, with DRB1 alleles showing the most associated TCRs and HLA-C alleles the fewest. The study listed 164 TCR beta chains as associated with cytomegalovirus. The earlier analysis of some 560 of the donors excluded some 15 rarely observed V segments, including chromosome 9 orphons, because counts were too low. Several of the top co-occurrence clusters appeared to be linked to parvovirus B19, influenza, CMV and Epstein-Barr virus, according to a later analysis. The classifier was reported to diagnose cytomegalovirus status with high specificity and sensitivity in both the original cohort and the validation cohort. Because HLA typing was missing for some donors at each locus, association tests included only the typed subset. V-gene and J-gene trimming of TCR beta chains was associated with a missense DCLRE1C variant in a later genetic analysis, and the association was replicated in an independent cohort. A further reported finding was that TCR beta sequences accurately predicted the HLA-A and HLA-B alleles for most subjects in the first cohort. This cohort had only TCR beta chains sequenced, and the lack of alpha or paired-chain data limited which features could be detected. Roughly uniform sequencing depth across donors was assumed in presence/absence analyses, although this assumption may not hold. In a later analysis, HLA-associated TCR beta chains were found to be more clonally expanded and to have lower generation probabilities than equally common non-associated chains. Strong co-occurrence of HLA alleles, especially DR and DQ, made assigning TCR associations to individual alleles difficult. Broadly in line with IMGT annotations, most TCR beta V segments showed up in productive rearrangements about 87% or about 30% of the time in an earlier analysis of several hundred of the donors. The only immune exposure information available for the cohort was CMV serostatus. In a later analysis, most CMV-associated TCR beta chains were found to appear HLA-restricted, with HLA associations seemingly driven largely by CMV exposure. A few of the identified cytomegalovirus-associated TCR beta chains were confirmed in vitro to be specific for cytomegalovirus antigens. Linkage disequilibrium might explain the correlated functional status among segregating V segments, but an unknown experimental factor could not be excluded. The authors suggested that the approach could potentially be extended to other disease states and immunological phenotypes.

Details on this clone: The antigen it binds to is not known.

The protocol used for the library was the immunoSEQ multiplex PCR assay. For the multiplex PCR, a mixture combining 60 forward primers for TCR Vbeta segments and 13 reverse primers for TCR Jbeta segments was used. A multiplex PCR assay on genomic DNA amplified the CDR3 region of rearranged TCR beta genes. The Illumina HiSeq System was used to sequence the amplified TCR beta libraries as 87-base-pair reads. In the source study's methods: A later analysis tallied roughly 80 million unique TCR beta chains across the 666 repertoires, and about 10 million of those chains were shared by two or more donors. Raw reads were error-corrected and collapsed into unique sequences with a nearest-neighbor algorithm that merged closely related sequences to remove PCR and sequencing errors. V, D and J gene segments were assigned by aligning CDR3 sequences to IMGT reference sequences. For a sequence to be retained, a match of at least six nucleotides was required to both a V gene segment and a J gene segment. A rearrangement counted as productive if the CDR3 had no stop codons and remained in frame with V and J, and every other rearrangement counted as non-productive. Following IMGT convention, CDR3 was defined as the stretch from the second conserved V-encoded cysteine to the conserved J-encoded phenylalanine. In an earlier analysis of more than 550 of the donors, sequences lacking an unambiguous match to a single V gene segment were excluded. An earlier analysis of 450 to 650 of the donors called V segments functional above 56.7% productive rearrangements and segregating when the between-donor standard deviation exceeded 5%. To diagnose cytomegalovirus status from the catalog of TCR beta chain sequences, a statistical classification framework was built. V and J gene assignment, in a later analysis, came from comparing TCR nucleotide sequences with IMGT/GENE-DB human TR gene sequences. In a later analysis, CDR3 sequences and most-parsimonious VDJ recombination scenarios were assigned using the TCRdist pipeline. In a later analysis, each TCR beta chain was defined by its CDR3 amino acid sequence together with its V-gene family, and reads lacking a unique V-gene family were excluded. As a way to deal with suspected cross-contamination and a sequencing artifact, a later analysis dropped approximately 570 nucleotide sequences that were highly shared and had low generation probability. A later analysis calculated a clonal expansion index for each public chain from normalized within-repertoire ranks of inferred template counts. In a later analysis, generation probabilities were computed using a VDJ recombination model fitted to out-of-frame rearrangements, and the results were checked against IGoR. Hypergeometric tests were used in a later analysis to score TCR-TCR, TCR-HLA and TCR-CMV co-occurrence, with a repertoire-size bias correction applied to the TCR pairs. In a later analysis, false discovery rates were estimated by permuting HLA or CMV assignments 20 times. A later analysis grouped co-occurring TCRs with DBSCAN, adding TCRdist sequence similarity when clustering within HLA-allele-positive subsets. Repertoires with fewer than 30,000 or more than 120,000 public chains, plus five repertoires with anomalous nucleotide sharing, were excluded from co-occurrence clustering. Here the immuneACCESS table is served through TCRdb, limited to in-frame sequences with V and J called. Missing clones are a known gap in these copies; in checked studies unresolved V genes cover under half, and the rest lacks a known reason. D and trimming were read from the DNA, whereas the V and J calls and clone size are those reported in that table. This sample's clone table shows 95,000 to 150,000 clones. More than 1% of the sample comes from the top ten.

The cohort comprised around 700 healthy bone marrow donors. All cohort members were sampled while nominally healthy, although unrecorded immune exposures were likely present. The donor was CMV seronegative and was included in the group of a few hundred seronegative cohort members. Each donor provided a peripheral blood sample, and peripheral blood mononuclear cells were used for TCR beta sequencing. The Qiagen DNeasy Blood Extraction Kit was used to extract genomic DNA from the blood cell samples. The CDR3 starts with the cysteine, ends with the phenylalanine, and has 16 residues. Only the CDR3 portion is preserved as DNA: 48 bases, with reading frame beginning at the first base. Trimming accounts for 4 bases at V and 4 bases at J, while the number of junction bases matched to no gene is 6. CDR1 and CDR2 are drawn from the germline V gene: SNHLY, FYNNEI.

This clonotype was sampled from a man between 18 and 29 years old in good health and CMV-seronegative. Source material: PBMCs. The chain is made from TRBV2 and TRBJ1-5, with 11 junctional bases fitting TRBD1. The CDR3 region: CASSAGTGGTNQPQHF. In nucleotides, the sequence is TGTGCCAGCAGTGCCGGGACAGGGGGGACAAATCAGCCCCAGCATTTT.